The rows below give T cell receptor beta chains drawn from one sample of a study of blood T cell repertoires in COVID-19. Repertoires were generated with immunoSEQ multiplex PCR, while TCRdb's copy carries only in-frame clones and drops some. The data contain around 80,000 clones, around 87% of them singletons. The sample comprised peripheral blood. The receptors were sampled from an older man with active or convalescent COVID-19. CDR3s include the opening cysteine and the closing phenylalanine or tryptophan. D genes are given only for firm matches. Not every row has a clone size; where given, it reads once, few, many or a size class.

V gene: TRBV28
clone size: .
J gene: TRBJ1-1
D gene: TRBD1
CDR3 DNA: TGTGCCAGCAACACCGCCAGGGGGCGGTACACTGAAGCTTTCTTT
CDR3 protein: CASNTARGRYTEAFF

V gene: TRBV5-4
clone size: .
J gene: TRBJ2-4
D gene: .
CDR3 DNA: TGTGCCAGCAGCTTGGACGCCCCGGACATTCAGTACTTC
CDR3 protein: CASSLDAPDIQYF

V gene: TRBV3-1/TRBV3-2
clone size: .
J gene: TRBJ2-1
D gene: TRBD2
CDR3 DNA: TGTGCCAGCAGCCAAGGCAGCGGACTAGCGGGAGTAGAGCAGTTCTTC
CDR3 protein: CASSQGSGLAGVEQFF

V gene: TRBV3-1/TRBV3-2
clone size: .
J gene: TRBJ1-1
D gene: TRBD1
CDR3 DNA: TGTGCCAGCAGCCAAGCGGGACAGGCGAACACTGAAGCTTTCTTT
CDR3 protein: CASSQAGQANTEAFF

V gene: TRBV5-6
clone size: .
J gene: TRBJ1-4
D gene: .
CDR3 DNA: TGTGCCAGCAGCTTGTCAGGGACTAATGAAAAACTGTTTTTT
CDR3 protein: CASSLSGTNEKLFF

V gene: TRBV7-9
clone size: .
J gene: TRBJ1-3
D gene: .
CDR3 DNA: TGTGCCAGCAGTCGAGACTCCTCCTCTGGAAACACCATATATTTT
CDR3 protein: CASSRDSSSGNTIYF

V gene: TRBV29-1
clone size: .
J gene: TRBJ1-1
D gene: TRBD1
CDR3 DNA: TGCAGCGCAAGACAGGGAAACACTGAAGCTTTCTTT
CDR3 protein: CSARQGNTEAFF

V gene: TRBV30
clone size: .
J gene: TRBJ2-1
D gene: .
CDR3 DNA: TGTGCCTGGAGTGTACTAGCCCGGCACAGTGAGCAGTTCTTC
CDR3 protein: CAWSVLARHSEQFF

V gene: TRBV4-1
clone size: .
J gene: TRBJ1-2
D gene: TRBD1
CDR3 DNA: TGCGCCAGCAGCCAAGGTGACAGGGGGGCCTATGGCTACACCTTC
CDR3 protein: CASSQGDRGAYGYTF

V gene: TRBV6-2/TRBV6-3
clone size: once
J gene: TRBJ1-4
D gene: .
CDR3 DNA: TGTGCCAGCAGTTACTCGCCCCTTGGGACACCGAATGAAAAACTGTTTTTT
CDR3 protein: CASSYSPLGTPNEKLFF

V gene: TRBV5-1
clone size: .
J gene: TRBJ1-1
D gene: .
CDR3 DNA: TGCGCCAGCAGCTTGTGGGGGCAGGTGAACACTGAAGCTTTCTTT
CDR3 protein: CASSLWGQVNTEAFF

V gene: TRBV30
clone size: .
J gene: TRBJ2-2
D gene: TRBD2
CDR3 DNA: TGTGCCTGGAGCAGGTGGGGACTAGCCCTAGCGGAGCTGTTTTTT
CDR3 protein: CAWSRWGLALAELFF

V gene: TRBV6-5
clone size: .
J gene: TRBJ2-5
D gene: .
CDR3 DNA: TGTGCCAGCAGTTACTCTGGCAGGGGCCGCCAAGAGACCCAGTACTTC
CDR3 protein: CASSYSGRGRQETQYF

V gene: TRBV24-1
clone size: .
J gene: TRBJ2-5
D gene: TRBD1
CDR3 DNA: TGTGCCACCAGTGAATCGGGACAGGGTAAAGAGACCCAGTACTTC
CDR3 protein: CATSESGQGKETQYF

V gene: TRBV5-1
clone size: .
J gene: TRBJ1-6
D gene: .
CDR3 DNA: TGCGCCAGCAGCTTGGATGGGGGGAATTCACCCCTCCACTTT
CDR3 protein: CASSLDGGNSPLHF

V gene: TRBV11-2
clone size: few
J gene: TRBJ2-1
D gene: TRBD2
CDR3 DNA: TGTGCCAGCAGCTTAGTGACTAGCGGGACCGGAGAGCAGTTCTTC
CDR3 protein: CASSLVTSGTGEQFF

V gene: TRBV12-3/TRBV12-4
clone size: .
J gene: TRBJ1-1
D gene: .
CDR3 DNA: TGTGCCAGCAGTTTAGGCAGGAACACTGAAGCTTTCTTT
CDR3 protein: CASSLGRNTEAFF

V gene: TRBV5-5
clone size: .
J gene: TRBJ1-2
D gene: .
CDR3 DNA: TGTGCCAACAGCCCCGGAGGGTTAGCTAACTATGGCTACACCTTC
CDR3 protein: CANSPGGLANYGYTF

V gene: TRBV19
clone size: .
J gene: TRBJ2-4
D gene: .
CDR3 DNA: TGTGCCAGTAGTATAGATGGCCCGGGATTAGCCAAAAACATTCAGTACTTC
CDR3 protein: CASSIDGPGLAKNIQYF

V gene: TRBV2
clone size: .
J gene: TRBJ2-3
D gene: TRBD2
CDR3 DNA: TGTGCCAGCAGTGGGGAGGGACGGGTCACAGATACGCAGTATTTT
CDR3 protein: CASSGEGRVTDTQYF

V gene: TRBV13
clone size: .
J gene: TRBJ1-6
D gene: TRBD1
CDR3 DNA: TGTGCCAGCAGCCGACAGGGCGCCACCCGCAATTCACCCCTCCACTTT
CDR3 protein: CASSRQGATRNSPLHF

V gene: TRBV5-1
clone size: .
J gene: TRBJ2-1
D gene: TRBD2
CDR3 DNA: TGCGCCAGCAGCACCGGCTGGCGGGGGGGCCCTTTGGACAATGAGCAGTTCTTC
CDR3 protein: CASSTGWRGGPLDNEQFF

V gene: TRBV2
clone size: .
J gene: TRBJ1-5
D gene: .
CDR3 DNA: TGTGCCAGCAGTGGTGGCAGGAATCAGCCCCAGCATTTT
CDR3 protein: CASSGGRNQPQHF

V gene: TRBV5-1
clone size: .
J gene: TRBJ2-5
D gene: .
CDR3 DNA: TGCGCCAGCAGCCAACAAGAGACCCAGTACTTC
CDR3 protein: CASSQQETQYF

V gene: TRBV6-6
clone size: .
J gene: TRBJ1-2
D gene: .
CDR3 DNA: TGTGCCAGCAGTACAGGTGTCCCCGGTGGCTACACCTTC
CDR3 protein: CASSTGVPGGYTF

V gene: TRBV5-1
clone size: few
J gene: TRBJ1-6
D gene: TRBD1
CDR3 DNA: TGCGCCAGCAGCGTAGGGGACAGGGGAATTTCACCCCTCCACTTT
CDR3 protein: CASSVGDRGISPLHF

V gene: TRBV4-1
clone size: .
J gene: TRBJ2-3
D gene: TRBD2
CDR3 DNA: TGCGCCAGCAGCCCCAATTTAGCGGGAGGGAGCACAGATACGCAGTATTTT
CDR3 protein: CASSPNLAGGSTDTQYF

V gene: TRBV6-5
clone size: .
J gene: TRBJ2-1
D gene: TRBD2
CDR3 DNA: TGTGCCATAGCGGGGGCTCACTCCTACAATGAGCAGTTCTTC
CDR3 protein: CAIAGAHSYNEQFF

V gene: TRBV19
clone size: .
J gene: TRBJ2-1
D gene: TRBD2
CDR3 DNA: TGTGCCAGTACTGGTGCGGGAGGGCCTCGGGAGCAGTTCTTC
CDR3 protein: CASTGAGGPREQFF

V gene: TRBV28
clone size: once
J gene: TRBJ1-1
D gene: .
CDR3 DNA: TGTGCCAGCAGTACGGGCAGGGTGTTTGCTTTCTTT
CDR3 protein: CASSTGRVFAFF

V gene: TRBV19
clone size: .
J gene: TRBJ2-5
D gene: .
CDR3 DNA: TGTGCCAGTAGTATAGTGTCAGGGGGGGAGACCCAGTACTTC
CDR3 protein: CASSIVSGGETQYF

V gene: TRBV3-1/TRBV3-2
clone size: .
J gene: TRBJ2-1
D gene: .
CDR3 DNA: TGTGCCAGCAGCCAAGATCTCTGGAGCGATGAGCAGTTCTTC
CDR3 protein: CASSQDLWSDEQFF